This is a list of T cell receptor beta chains from one sample in a study of T cell responses to AZD1222 COVID-19 vaccine. Sequencing used immunoSEQ multiplex PCR; TCRdb keeps in-frame clones, though not all of them. This table holds 150,000 or so clones, around 93% found once. Here the sequenced sample was peripheral blood, taken on day 0 of AZD1222 vaccination. These receptors all come from an adult in good health. The CDR3 runs from the conserved cysteine through the conserved F or W. The order of the fields is J gene, V gene, CDR3 protein.

J: TRBJ2-3
V: TRBV5-3
CDR3: CARSSQGSTDTQYF

J: TRBJ2-7
V: TRBV10-3
CDR3: CAIRAQEGNYEQYF

J: TRBJ2-1
V: TRBV27
CDR3: CASSSRGTYNEQFF

J: TRBJ2-1
V: TRBV11-3
CDR3: CASSLDPSGGGHEQFF

J: TRBJ1-2
V: TRBV7-2
CDR3: CASSLSRTGSHGYTF

J: TRBJ2-3
V: TRBV6-1
CDR3: CASSDATRSTDTQYF

J: TRBJ2-1
V: TRBV24-1
CDR3: CATQPGLAGAGVDEQFF

J: TRBJ2-7
V: TRBV23-1
CDR3: CASSQSVDRDDEQYF

J: TRBJ2-1
V: TRBV20-1
CDR3: CSARRDNEQFF

J: TRBJ2-5
V: TRBV5-1
CDR3: CASSLQGQETQYF

J: TRBJ2-1
V: TRBV12-5
CDR3: CASALERNSYNEQFF

J: TRBJ2-1
V: TRBV12-3/TRBV12-4
CDR3: CASSLGGGVEQFF

J: TRBJ2-1
V: TRBV27
CDR3: CASSPSGPYNEQFF

J: TRBJ1-5
V: TRBV20-1
CDR3: CSASDFSAGGPQHF

J: TRBJ1-6
V: TRBV19
CDR3: CASSPRQGDYSPLHF

J: TRBJ1-1
V: TRBV6-5
CDR3: CASRRTGEGVTEAFF

J: TRBJ1-2
V: TRBV28
CDR3: CASSRGRGINYGYTF

J: TRBJ1-4
V: TRBV19
CDR3: CASSLGQHNEKLFF

J: TRBJ1-4
V: TRBV28
CDR3: CATGPEVEKLFF

J: TRBJ2-1
V: TRBV5-1
CDR3: CATKGGELNEQFF

J: TRBJ2-2
V: TRBV13
CDR3: CASSSTSLAPANTGELFF

J: TRBJ2-3
V: TRBV9
CDR3: CASSVGGQGRDTQYF

J: TRBJ2-5
V: TRBV25-1
CDR3: CASSDWETQYF

J: TRBJ2-2
V: TRBV2
CDR3: CASSEREGLGTGELFF

J: TRBJ2-7
V: TRBV7-2
CDR3: CASSPRQGPYEQYF

J: TRBJ1-5
V: TRBV6-2/TRBV6-3
CDR3: CASSRDRDYSNQPQHF

J: TRBJ2-7
V: TRBV12-3/TRBV12-4
CDR3: CASRSGTSYEQYF

J: TRBJ2-1
V: TRBV6-6
CDR3: CASSTGLIYNEQFF

J: TRBJ2-4
V: TRBV7-3
CDR3: CASSLDGTTVQYF

J: TRBJ2-3
V: TRBV7-8
CDR3: CASSQDDTQYF

J: TRBJ2-1
V: TRBV28
CDR3: CASRQYNEQFF